This TCR beta chain was profiled in a study of B cell selection in AIRE deficiency. Method: immunoSEQ multiplex PCR; TCRdb's copy keeps in-frame clones and lacks some. This table holds roughly 26,000 clones, over 80% found once. Regulatory T cells were sorted as CD4+CD25hiCD127low/negative cells. The clonotype was recovered from a human donor in good health. Sequencing input: CD4+CD25+ Tregs sorted from PBMCs.

CDR3 protein: CASRTGKEKLFF. The DNA for the CDR3 is TGTGCCAGCAGGACAGGGAAAGAAAAACTGTTTTTT. The rearrangement uses TRBV27 and TRBJ1-4, with 7 bases identical to TRBD1. The junction had 3 bases not matched to a gene; V was cut back by 6 bases and J by 8 bases. The CDR3 runs 12 residues. CDR1 and CDR2 (germline): MNHEY, SMNVEV (reference sequence).